The 20 T cell receptor beta chains in this list originate from one sample, sequenced in a study of control samples from healthy donors and cancer patients. TCRdb's table, derived via immunoSEQ multiplex PCR, lists solely in-frame clones and lacks some. Among approximately 150,000 clones listed, 90% to 95% were seen once. The source material was blood. The receptors shown here come from a man aged 18 to 30 in good health.

In this sample, this clone turned up a few times. The chain combines TRBV29-1 with TRBJ2-1; 7 bases match TRBD1. With V trimmed by 4 bases and J by 0 bases, 9 bases remained unmatched. Germline V gene sequence: CDR1 SQVTM, CDR2 ANQGSEA. The CDR3 is 16 residues long. This CDR3 is CSVGRRQGGSYNEQFF. Written as DNA, the CDR3 is TGCAGCGTTGGAAGACGACAGGGCGGCTCCTACAATGAGCAGTTCTTC.

This clone has a single count. This rearrangement joins TRBV2 to TRBJ1-5, with D hard to call. The V gene lost 6 bases and the J gene lost 7 bases, with 16 bases spanning the gap. The CDR3 runs to 14 residues. CDR1 and CDR2 from the germline V gene are SNHLY and FYNNEI. The CDR3 DNA follows: TGTGCCAGCAGGGGTGGGAATTCGGGGCAGCCCCAGCATTTT. Protein product: CASRGGNSGQPQHF. The variable domain in full, completed from reference TRBV2 and TRBJ1-5, reads EPEVTQTPSHQVTQMGQEVILRCVPISNHLYFYWYRQILGQKVEFLVSFYNNEISEKSEIFDDQFSVERPDGSNFTLKIRSTKLEDSAMYFCASRGGNSGQPQHFGDGTRLSIL.

The rearrangement uses TRBV14 and TRBJ1-2, with 11 bases lining up with TRBD1. J gave up 5 bases and V 3 bases, and 5 bases lay outside the gene matches. This CDR3 is built from 15 residues. The germline V gene encodes CDR1 SGHDN and CDR2 FVKESK. This CDR3 is CASSHTGTGGYGYTF. As DNA, the CDR3 is TGTGCCAGCAGCCACACCGGGACAGGGGGTTATGGCTACACCTTC.

This sequence joins TRBV12-3 or TRBV12-4 and TRBJ2-2; D remains unclear. V lost 7 bases, J lost 6 bases, and 12 bases lay in between. The CDR3 consists of 13 residues. The DNA for the CDR3 is TGTGCCAGCACGCCCGGGCATGCCGGGGAGCTGTTTTTT. It is translated as CASTPGHAGELFF.

The chain carries TRBV7-3 and TRBJ2-1, with 10 bases aligning to TRBD1. V lost 1 base to trimming and J lost 4 bases; unmatched junction nucleotides: 1. Germline V gene data show CDR1 as SGHTA and CDR2 as FQGTGA. The CDR3 has 15 residues. The DNA for the CDR3 is TGTGCCAGCAGCTTAAAGGGACAGGGGTACAATGAGCAGTTCTTC. Translation gives CASSLKGQGYNEQFF.

Concerning this clone itself: A junction end diverges from the germline sequence, so it may reflect a read error. The CDR3 DNA sequence: TGTGCCAGCAGTTTAGACTTCCCGGACAGGGGTCCTCATGGCTACACCTTC. Its translation is CASSLDFPDRGPHGYTF. This chain uses TRBV7-2 with TRBJ1-2, with 9 nucleotides matching TRBD1. CDR3 size: 17 residues. CDR1 and CDR2 from the germline V gene are SGHTA and FQGNSA. Full variable domain (missing parts from reference TRBV7-2 and TRBJ1-2): GAGVSQSPSNKVTEKGKDVELRCDPISGHTALYWYRQSLGQGLEFLIYFQGNSAPDKSGLPSDRFSAERTGGSVSTLTIQRTQQEDSAVYLCASSLDFPDRGPHGYTFGSGTRLTVV.

This sequence joins TRBV24-1 and TRBJ1-1; TRBD1 aligns across 7 bases. This CDR3 region has 14 residues. V shed 4 bases, J shed 10 bases, and the junction held 11 bases outside the gene matches. CDR1 and CDR2 from the germline V gene are KGHDR and SFDVKD. CDR3 amino acids: CATSDLEGASGAFF. CDR3 nucleotide sequence: TGTGCCACCAGTGACTTAGAGGGGGCTTCAGGAGCTTTCTTT.

The V call is TRBV11-2, the J call TRBJ1-1; tentative D call: TRBD1 (5 bases). V gave up 5 bases and J gave up 0 bases, with 7 bases separating them. The germline V gene encodes CDR1 SGHAT and CDR2 FQNNGV. The CDR3 has 13 amino acids. This chain's CDR3 is CASSGGLNTEAFF. The CDR3 DNA reads TGTGCCAGCAGCGGGGGTTTGAACACTGAAGCTTTCTTT.

The CDR3 is CSASGRSSQETQYF. In nucleotides, the CDR3 is TGCAGTGCTAGTGGGCGGTCGTCCCAAGAGACCCAGTACTTC. The V gene is TRBV20-1, the J gene TRBJ2-5; D uncertain. The CDR3 has 14 amino acids. Looked up from germline, CDR1 is DFQATT and CDR2 is SNEGSKA (reference sequence). The ends were cut back, 3 bases at V and 1 base at J, with 12 bases in the middle.

The V gene is TRBV12-3 or TRBV12-4, the J gene TRBJ1-1, with a tentative D call TRBD1 (6 bases). There are 13 residues in the CDR3. The V end was cut by 10 bases, the J end by 0 bases, with 12 bases between. In DNA, the CDR3 is TGTGCCACCTCTCGGGGGCTGAACACTGAAGCTTTCTTT. Its protein is CATSRGLNTEAFF.

The rearrangement links TRBV28 to TRBJ2-1; TRBD2 agrees at 9 bases. Germline trimming cut 3 bases from V and 5 bases from J; bases unmatched to any gene: 5. This CDR3 contains 15 residues. The germline CDR1 and CDR2 sequences are MDHEN and SYDVKM. This CDR3 is CASSFLSGGHNEQFF. The CDR3 coding sequence is TGTGCCAGCAGTTTCCTTAGCGGGGGTCACAATGAGCAGTTCTTC.

This clone was detected once. The V and J genes are TRBV19 and TRBJ1-5, with unresolved D. The CDR3 has 13 amino acids. Trimming removed 3 bases from V and 6 bases from J, with 9 bases in between. Germline CDR1 and CDR2: LNHDA and SQIVND (reference sequence). In DNA, the CDR3 is TGTGCCAGTAGTATTTCACGCGGTCAGCCCCAGCATTTT. Translation gives CASSISRGQPQHF.

V usage is TRBV20-1 and J usage is TRBJ1-2; D remains unclear. V was trimmed by 6 bases and J by 7 bases, leaving 9 bases between them. CDR3 length: 10 amino acids. Germline values: CDR1 DFQATT, CDR2 SNEGSKA (reference sequence). As DNA, the CDR3 is TGCAGTGCCGCGGGCCCTGGCTACACCTTC. Residues: CSAAGPGYTF.

This chain links TRBV6-2 or TRBV6-3 with TRBJ1-5; a possible D gene is TRBD1 (5 bases). Trimming took 0 bases from V and 2 from J, leaving 14 bases between them. CDR3 size: 17 residues. CDR1 MNHEY and CDR2 SVGEGT come from the germline V gene. DNA for the CDR3: TGTGCCAGCAGTTACTCGAGAGGGGAGGAAGGCAATCAGCCCCAGCATTTT. Amino acids: CASSYSRGEEGNQPQHF.

The gene calls are TRBV7-8 and TRBJ2-1; weak D call: TRBD2 (5 bases). The CDR3 runs 15 residues. Germline V gene lookup returns CDR1 SGHVS and CDR2 FQNEAQ. Trimming removed 6 bases from V and 7 bases from J, with 19 bases in between. In DNA form, the CDR3 reads TGTGCCAGCAGTCGAGGCCGGGGTTTAGTTAATGAGCAGTTCTTC. Translated, it gives CASSRGRGLVNEQFF.

The table lists this clone with a few counts. J is TRBJ1-3 and V is TRBV19; D not resolved. Trimming stripped 4 bases from V and 3 bases from J, with 16 bases between. The CDR3 extends over 16 amino acids. CDR1 is LNHDA, CDR2 SQIVND, per germline (reference sequence). This chain's CDR3 is CASSRGTDENGNTIYF. The CDR3 nucleotides are TGTGCCAGTAGTAGGGGAACGGACGAGAATGGAAACACCATATATTTT.

The chain combines TRBV18 with TRBJ1-2; D is uncertain. CDR3 length: 15 residues. V was trimmed by 2 bases and J by 4 bases, leaving 14 bases between them. CDR1 is KGHSH, CDR2 LQKENI, per germline. DNA of the CDR3: TGTGCCAGCTCACCAGATCCTGAACTCACCTATGGCTACACCTTC. Translation gives CASSPDPELTYGYTF.

The chain has TRBV28 and TRBJ2-7; TRBD1 matches at 9 bases. Germline V gene lookup returns CDR1 MDHEN and CDR2 SYDVKM. The CDR3 extends over 13 amino acids. V dropped 10 bases and J dropped 2; count of bases not matched to a gene: 6. CDR3 bases: TGTGCCACACAGGGGGCGACGGCCTACGAGCAGTACTTC. This encodes CATQGATAYEQYF.

This sequence joins TRBV30 and TRBJ1-5; D is unclear. CDR3 length: 15 residues. Germline CDR1 is GTSNPN and CDR2 is SVGIG (reference sequence). V was trimmed by 3 bases and J by 1 base, leaving 13 bases between them. CDR3 bases: TGTGCCTGGAGCTCCGCCCCGGCGAGCAATCAGCCCCAGCATTTT. Protein product: CAWSSAPASNQPQHF.

This CDR3 reads CASSLARLARDYEQYF. In DNA form, the CDR3 reads TGTGCCAGCAGCTTGGCCCGGCTAGCACGGGACTACGAGCAGTACTTC. The chain is built from TRBV5-5 and TRBJ2-7; weak D call: TRBD2 (5 bases). V was pared by 0 bases and J by 3 bases, with 16 bases between. Germline CDR1 reads SGHKS; CDR2 reads YYEKEE (reference sequence). The CDR3 consists of 16 residues.